Below are 10 T cell receptor beta chains sequenced from a single sample in a study of shared clonotypes between healthy human individuals (dated by TCRdb to the early 2020s). The library was obtained by the immunoSEQ multiplex PCR assay. TCRdb's version of the immuneACCESS table is confined to in-frame rearrangements and falls short of the full clone set. An unresolved V gene accounts for under half of the shortfall where checked; the remainder is of unknown origin. The sample records about 460,000 clones, roughly three quarters of which are singletons. In total, the top ten clones hold around 11% of the sample. The sample was PBMCs. The receptors derive from a woman aged 40 to 50 in good health. Some clones in this sample may be carry-over from other donors' samples.

The chain links TRBV4-2 to TRBJ2-7; TRBD2 agrees at 11 bases. J was trimmed by 2 bases and V by 0 bases; bases with no gene match: 6. Germline V gene lookup returns CDR1 LGHNA and CDR2 YNFKEQ. The CDR3 runs 17 residues. In DNA form, the CDR3 reads TGTGCCAGCAGCCAAGATCGTAGCGGGAGGGTCCCCTACGAGCAGTACTTC. Protein: CASSQDRSGRVPYEQYF.

The chain carries TRBV28 and TRBJ2-7; D remains ambiguous. The germline V gene encodes CDR1 MDHEN and CDR2 SYDVKM. The CDR3 is 11 residues long. V was trimmed by 1 base and J by 5 bases, leaving 3 bases between them. CDR3 protein: CASSLFDEQYF. CDR3 nucleotide sequence: TGTGCCAGCAGTTTATTTGACGAGCAGTACTTC.

The chain recombines TRBV28 with TRBJ2-1, with D tentatively TRBD1 (5 bases). Trimming took 4 bases from V and 6 from J, leaving 7 bases between them. Germline loops: CDR1 MDHEN, CDR2 SYDVKM. There are 12 residues in the CDR3. The chain's CDR3 is CASSWQGNEQFF. The DNA of the CDR3 is TGTGCCAGCAGTTGGCAGGGCAATGAGCAGTTCTTC.

This clone was seen only once. This chain connects TRBV28 to TRBJ1-2; D is possibly TRBD1 (5 bases). Germline V gives CDR1 MDHEN, CDR2 SYDVKM. The CDR3 totals 13 residues. Trimming pared 3 bases from V and 4 bases from J, leaving 9 bases between. This CDR3 reads CASSFSGGYGYTF. The CDR3 DNA is TGTGCCAGCAGTTTTTCTGGGGGCTATGGCTACACCTTC.

The chain couples TRBV19 to TRBJ1-5; D not certain. Per the germline V gene, CDR1 is LNHDA and CDR2 is SQIVND (reference sequence). The germline V and J ends were trimmed by 5 bases and 0 bases, with 11 bases remaining between them. The CDR3 totals 15 residues. Written as DNA, the CDR3 is TGTGCCAGTAGTTTCCCAGGCGTTAGCAATCAGCCCCAGCATTTT. It specifies CASSFPGVSNQPQHF.

The CDR3 DNA reads as TGCGCCAGCAGCGGAGCCGGGACTAGCGGGAATGAGCAGTTCTTC. This translates into CASSGAGTSGNEQFF. The J gene is TRBJ2-1, the V gene TRBV5-1; 12 bases fit TRBD2. Germline V gene data show CDR1 as SGHRS and CDR2 as YFSETQ. V shed 4 bases, J shed 7 bases, and the junction held 6 bases outside the gene matches. The CDR3 runs to 15 residues.

The chain uses TRBV28 and TRBJ1-5, with 7 bases aligning to TRBD1. Germline V gene sequence: CDR1 MDHEN, CDR2 SYDVKM. Trimming at V came to 6 bases and at J to 7 bases, leaving 9 bases not matched to a gene. The CDR3 extends over 14 amino acids. The DNA of the CDR3 is TGTGCCAGCAGGATGACCCAGGGGGGACAGCCCCAGCATTTT. Amino acid sequence: CASRMTQGGQPQHF.

The gene calls are TRBV7-8 and TRBJ1-5; weak D call: TRBD1 (6 bases). V lost 1 base and J lost 0, with 10 bases in between. Germline CDR1 is SGHVS and CDR2 is FQNEAQ. The CDR3 sequence is 16 residues long. The CDR3: CASSLGQASSNQPQHF. The CDR3 DNA follows: TGTGCCAGCAGCTTAGGACAGGCCAGTAGCAATCAGCCCCAGCATTTT.

The chain links TRBV6-6 to TRBJ2-7; the match to TRBD1 covers 10 bases. The length of the CDR3 is 16 residues. The V segment lost 0 bases and the J segment 3 bases; nucleotides outside the gene matches: 5. CDR1 MNHNY and CDR2 SVGAGI come from the germline V gene (reference sequence). The CDR3 protein is CASSYSRQGANYEQYF. CDR3 DNA sequence: TGTGCCAGCAGTTACTCGAGACAGGGGGCGAACTACGAGCAGTACTTC.

This clone was counted a few times. Other DNA sequences within the sample encode an identical CDR3. The chain joins TRBV27 to TRBJ2-7, with TRBD2 as a possible D gene (6 bases). CDR3 size: 14 residues. The germline CDR1 and CDR2 sequences are MNHEY and SMNVEV (reference sequence). V shed 8 bases and J shed 7 bases, with 21 bases lying between them. The CDR3 DNA sequence: TGTGCCAGCGGGAGCGGGTCCCGGACGAGGGAGCAGTACTTC. Amino acid sequence: CASGSGSRTREQYF.